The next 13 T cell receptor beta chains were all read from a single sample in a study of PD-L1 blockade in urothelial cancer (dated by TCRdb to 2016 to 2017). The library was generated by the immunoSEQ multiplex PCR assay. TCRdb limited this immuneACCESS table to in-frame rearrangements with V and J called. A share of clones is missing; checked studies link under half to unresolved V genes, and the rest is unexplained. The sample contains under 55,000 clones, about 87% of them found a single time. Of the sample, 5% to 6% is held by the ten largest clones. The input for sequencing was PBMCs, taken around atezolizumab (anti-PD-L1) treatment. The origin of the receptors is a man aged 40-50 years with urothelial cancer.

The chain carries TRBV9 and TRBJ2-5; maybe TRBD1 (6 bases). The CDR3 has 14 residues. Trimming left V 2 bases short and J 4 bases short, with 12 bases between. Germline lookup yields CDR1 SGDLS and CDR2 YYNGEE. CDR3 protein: CASSVEGTRETQYF. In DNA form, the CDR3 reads TGTGCCAGCAGCGTCGAAGGGACACGAGAGACCCAGTACTTC.

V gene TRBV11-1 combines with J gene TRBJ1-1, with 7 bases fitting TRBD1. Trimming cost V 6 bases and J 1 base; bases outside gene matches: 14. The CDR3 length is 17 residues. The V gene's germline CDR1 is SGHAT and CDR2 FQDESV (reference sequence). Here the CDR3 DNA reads TGTGCCAGCAGGCCTTTCGACAGGGCTCTCAAGAACACTGAAGCTTTCTTT. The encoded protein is CASRPFDRALKNTEAFF.

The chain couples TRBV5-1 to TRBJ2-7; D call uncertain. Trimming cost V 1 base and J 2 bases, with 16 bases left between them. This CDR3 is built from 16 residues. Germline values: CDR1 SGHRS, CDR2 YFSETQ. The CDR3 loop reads CASSLTVDKSPYEQYF. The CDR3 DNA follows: TGCGCCAGCAGCTTGACCGTCGACAAGTCCCCCTACGAGCAGTACTTC. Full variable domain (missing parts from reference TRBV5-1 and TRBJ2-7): KAGVTQTPRYLIKTRGQQVTLSCSPISGHRSVSWYQQTPGQGLQFLFEYFSETQRNKGNFPGRFSGRQFSNSRSEMNVSTLELGDSALYLCASSLTVDKSPYEQYFGPGTRLTVT.

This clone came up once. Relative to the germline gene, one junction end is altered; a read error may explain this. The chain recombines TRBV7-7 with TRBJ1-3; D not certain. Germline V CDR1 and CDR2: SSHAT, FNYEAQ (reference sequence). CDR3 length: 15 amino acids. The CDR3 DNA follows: TGTGCTAGCAGCTTAGGCACAGCCGGTGGAAACACCATATATTTT. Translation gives CASSLGTAGGNTIYF.

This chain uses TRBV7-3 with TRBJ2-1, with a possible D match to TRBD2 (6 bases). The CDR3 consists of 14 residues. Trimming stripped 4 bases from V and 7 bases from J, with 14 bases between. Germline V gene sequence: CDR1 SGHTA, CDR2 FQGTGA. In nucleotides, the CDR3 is TGTGCCAGCAGCTCAGTTGGTGGGAGGAATGAGCAGTTCTTC. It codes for CASSSVGGRNEQFF.

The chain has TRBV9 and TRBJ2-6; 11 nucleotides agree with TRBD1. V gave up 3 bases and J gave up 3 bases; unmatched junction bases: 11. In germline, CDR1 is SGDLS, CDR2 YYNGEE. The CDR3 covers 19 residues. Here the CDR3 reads CASSAQPADRGLGANVLTF. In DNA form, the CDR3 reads TGTGCCAGCAGCGCGCAACCGGCGGACAGGGGGCTTGGGGCCAACGTCCTGACTTTC. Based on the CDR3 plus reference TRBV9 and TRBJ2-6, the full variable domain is DSGVTQTPKHLITATGQRVTLRCSPRSGDLSVYWYQQSLDQGLQFLIQYYNGEERAKGNILERFSAQQFPDLHSELNLSSLELGDSALYFCASSAQPADRGLGANVLTFGAGSRLTVL.

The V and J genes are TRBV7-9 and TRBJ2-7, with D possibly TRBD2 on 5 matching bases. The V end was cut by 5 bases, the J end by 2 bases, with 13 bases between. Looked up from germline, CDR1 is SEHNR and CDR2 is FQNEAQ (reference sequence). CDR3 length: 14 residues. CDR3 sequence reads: CASSGRAEAYEQYF. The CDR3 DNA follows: TGTGCCAGCAGCGGGCGAGCGGAGGCCTACGAGCAGTACTTC.

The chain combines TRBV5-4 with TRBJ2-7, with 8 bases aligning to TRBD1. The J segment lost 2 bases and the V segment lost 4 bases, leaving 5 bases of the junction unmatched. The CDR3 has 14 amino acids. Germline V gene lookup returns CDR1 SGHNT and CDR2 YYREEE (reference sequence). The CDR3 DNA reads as TGTGCCAGCAGCCGGGGACAGGACCCCTACGAGCAGTACTTC. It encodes CASSRGQDPYEQYF.

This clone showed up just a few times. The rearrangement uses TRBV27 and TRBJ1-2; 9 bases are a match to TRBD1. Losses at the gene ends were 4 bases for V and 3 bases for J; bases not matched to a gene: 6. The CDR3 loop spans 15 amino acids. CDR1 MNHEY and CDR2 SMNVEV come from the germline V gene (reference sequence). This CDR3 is CASSSPGTGHYGYTF. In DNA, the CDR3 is TGTGCCAGCAGTTCCCCCGGGACAGGGCACTATGGCTACACCTTC.

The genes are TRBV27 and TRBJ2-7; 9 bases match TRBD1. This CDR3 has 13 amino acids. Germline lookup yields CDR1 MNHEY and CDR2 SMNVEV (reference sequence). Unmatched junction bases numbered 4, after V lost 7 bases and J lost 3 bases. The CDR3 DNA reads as TGTGCCAGCAAATTGGGACAGGGCTACGAGCAGTACTTC. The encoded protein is CASKLGQGYEQYF.

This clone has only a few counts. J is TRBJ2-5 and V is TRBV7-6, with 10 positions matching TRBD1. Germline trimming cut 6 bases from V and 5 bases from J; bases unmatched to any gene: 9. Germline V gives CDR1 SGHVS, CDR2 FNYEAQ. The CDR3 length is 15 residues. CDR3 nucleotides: TGTGCCAGCAGTCCTCCGGGACAGGGGTGGGAGACCCAGTACTTC. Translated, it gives CASSPPGQGWETQYF.

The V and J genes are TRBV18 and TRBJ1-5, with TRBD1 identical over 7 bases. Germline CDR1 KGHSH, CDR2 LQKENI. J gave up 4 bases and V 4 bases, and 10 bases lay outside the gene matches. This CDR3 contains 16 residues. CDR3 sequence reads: CASSQRAGTVNQPQHF. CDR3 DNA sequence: TGTGCCAGCTCACAGAGAGCCGGGACAGTTAATCAGCCCCAGCATTTT.

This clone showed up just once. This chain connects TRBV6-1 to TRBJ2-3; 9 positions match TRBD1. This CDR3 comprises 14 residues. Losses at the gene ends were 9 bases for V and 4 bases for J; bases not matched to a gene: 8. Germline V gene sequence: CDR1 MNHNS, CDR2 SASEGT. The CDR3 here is CASERDRAADTQYF. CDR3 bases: TGTGCCAGTGAACGGGACAGGGCTGCAGATACGCAGTATTTT.